This T cell receptor beta chain was recovered during a study of cytomegalovirus exposure and HLA in healthy donors. The overall study: Early released data had about 85 million unique TCRs, all coming from HLA-typed donors. Findings and limits, study-wide: Most TCR sequences proved rare, with some public TCRs found in many donors.

For this clone: Its antigen is not identified.

This CDR3 contains 13 residues. Trimming took off 0 bases at V and 10 bases at J, with 12 bases between the two ends. CDR1 is MNHEY and CDR2 is SVGAGI in the germline V gene. PCR employed 60 Vbeta and 13 Jbeta primers. TCRdb keeps only in-frame clones here, not all; method: immunoSEQ multiplex PCR. The sample holds around 280,000 clones, 80% to 90% seen once. This receptor was identified in a woman under 30 in good health and CMV-seronegative. The sequencing input was PBMCs. V usage is TRBV6-5 and J usage is TRBJ1-1; possible D gene TRBD1, 5 bases. CDR3 nucleotide sequence: TGTGCCAGCAGTTACTCGGGGCAGGGATCAGCTTTCTTT. As protein: CASSYSGQGSAFF.